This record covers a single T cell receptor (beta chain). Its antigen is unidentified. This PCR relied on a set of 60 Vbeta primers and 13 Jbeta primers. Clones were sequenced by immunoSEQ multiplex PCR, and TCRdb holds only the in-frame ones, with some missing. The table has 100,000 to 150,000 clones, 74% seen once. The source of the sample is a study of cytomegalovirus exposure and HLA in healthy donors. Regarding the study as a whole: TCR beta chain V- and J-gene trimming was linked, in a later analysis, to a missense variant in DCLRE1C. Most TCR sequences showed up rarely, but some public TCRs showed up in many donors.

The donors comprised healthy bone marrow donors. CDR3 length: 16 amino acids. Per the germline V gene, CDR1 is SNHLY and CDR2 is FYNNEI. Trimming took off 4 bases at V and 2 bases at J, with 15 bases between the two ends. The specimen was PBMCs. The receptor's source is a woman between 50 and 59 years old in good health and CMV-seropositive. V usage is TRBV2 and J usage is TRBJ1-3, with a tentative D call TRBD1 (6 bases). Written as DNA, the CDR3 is TGTGCCAGCAGTGTGGGCAGGGGATCTGCTGGAAACACCATATATTTT. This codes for CASSVGRGSAGNTIYF.